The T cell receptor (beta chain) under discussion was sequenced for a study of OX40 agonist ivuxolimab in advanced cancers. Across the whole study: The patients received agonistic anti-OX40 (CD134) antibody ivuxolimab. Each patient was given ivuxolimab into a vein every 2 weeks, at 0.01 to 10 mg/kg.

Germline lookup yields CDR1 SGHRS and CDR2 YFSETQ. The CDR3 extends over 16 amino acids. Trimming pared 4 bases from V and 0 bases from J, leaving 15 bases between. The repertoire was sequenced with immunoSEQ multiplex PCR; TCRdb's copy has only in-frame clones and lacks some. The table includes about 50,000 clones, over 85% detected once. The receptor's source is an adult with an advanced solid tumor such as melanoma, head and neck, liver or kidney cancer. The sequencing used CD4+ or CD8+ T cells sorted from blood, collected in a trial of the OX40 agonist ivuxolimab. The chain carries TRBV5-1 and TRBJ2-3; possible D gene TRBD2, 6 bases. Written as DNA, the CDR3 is TGCGCCAGCAGCCCTAATAGCGGTGCTAGCACAGATACGCAGTATTTT. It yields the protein CASSPNSGASTDTQYF.